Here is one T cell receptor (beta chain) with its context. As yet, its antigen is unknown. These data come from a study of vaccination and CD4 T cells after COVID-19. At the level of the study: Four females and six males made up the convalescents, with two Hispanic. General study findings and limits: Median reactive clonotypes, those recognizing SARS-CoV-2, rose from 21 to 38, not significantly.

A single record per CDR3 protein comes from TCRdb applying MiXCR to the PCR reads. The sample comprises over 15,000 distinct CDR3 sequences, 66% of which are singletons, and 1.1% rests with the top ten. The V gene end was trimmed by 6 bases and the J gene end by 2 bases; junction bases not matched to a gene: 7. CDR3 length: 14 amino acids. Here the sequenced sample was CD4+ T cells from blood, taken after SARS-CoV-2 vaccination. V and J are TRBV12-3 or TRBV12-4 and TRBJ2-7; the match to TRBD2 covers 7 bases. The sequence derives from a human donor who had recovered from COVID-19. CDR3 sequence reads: CASSSSGIPYEQYF. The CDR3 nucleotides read TGTGCCAGCAGCTCGAGCGGGATCCCCTACGAGCAGTACTTC.